This TCR beta chain was identified during a study of blood T cell repertoires in COVID-19. Germline-derived CDR1 and CDR2 are MDHEN and SYDVKM. Trimming stripped 2 bases from V and 2 bases from J, with 13 bases between. The CDR3 has 16 amino acids. Authors' analysis steps: Nucleated cell counts were estimated from reference gene primer amplification. Sequencing used immunoSEQ multiplex PCR; TCRdb keeps in-frame clones, though not all of them. That table is the source of V, J and clone size, and D and trimming were worked out from the DNA. The data contain fewer than 90,000 clones, roughly 88% of them singletons.

The receptor was isolated from a man aged 70 or older with acute or convalescent COVID-19. The sample consisted of peripheral blood. V gene TRBV28 combines with J gene TRBJ1-5; D possibly corresponds to TRBD1 (5 bases). The CDR3 sequence is CASSLRGYVRNQPQHF. CDR3 nucleotides: TGTGCCAGCAGTTTACGGGGGTACGTTCGCAATCAGCCCCAGCATTTT.